The 24 T cell receptor beta chains in this list originate from one sample, sequenced in a study of identical twins (dated by TCRdb to about 2016). The library was generated by 5' RACE. These reads were obtained on an Illumina HiSeq 2000. TCRdb redid the processing of the public reads, applying fastp at Q25 and MiXCR, and retained in-frame beta chains. Rows matching on CDR3 protein sequence are summarized as one entry with the most common DNA and genes. The sample profile shows hundreds of thousands of distinct CDR3 sequences; about 20% of them were found once. 13% of the sample comes from the top ten. Another study also made use of these data, one on T cells expressing NK-cell markers.

Sample: PBMCs. The receptors derive from a woman aged 18 to 35 in good health.

In its sample, this clonotype was seen a few times. V and J are TRBV20-1 and TRBJ2-1; 7 bases are a match to TRBD2. The CDR3 has 14 amino acids. V was pared by 3 bases and J by 10 bases, with 12 bases of the junction left unmatched. The germline gives CDR1 DFQATT, CDR2 SNEGSKA (reference sequence). The DNA for the CDR3 is TGCAGTGCTAGTGACCTGGGGGGGGAAGGCGAGCAGTTCTTC. As protein: CSASDLGGEGEQFF.

The gene calls are TRBV6-1 and TRBJ2-7; TRBD2 aligns across 7 bases. CDR3 length: 16 amino acids. Germline loops: CDR1 MNHNS, CDR2 SASEGT. The V gene end was trimmed by 7 bases and the J gene end by 2 bases; junction bases not matched to a gene: 14. The CDR3 coding sequence is TGTGCCAGCACCCTAAGGGGAGGGACCTCGGCCTACGAGCAGTACTTC. It yields the protein CASTLRGGTSAYEQYF.

The V gene is TRBV2, the J gene TRBJ2-6; D is unclear. The germline gives CDR1 SNHLY, CDR2 FYNNEI. This CDR3 has 15 amino acids. The V and J ends lost 5 bases and 0 bases respectively, with 8 bases between them. The DNA of the CDR3 is TGTGCCAGCAGTACTCAAATCTCTGGGGCCAACGTCCTGACTTTC. Residues: CASSTQISGANVLTF.

This clonotype was seen a few times. V and J are TRBV20-1 and TRBJ2-2, with TRBD2 as a possible D gene (6 bases). This CDR3 comprises 14 residues. Trimming cost V 4 bases and J 2 bases, with 11 bases left between them. From germline, CDR1 is DFQATT and CDR2 SNEGSKA (reference sequence). The CDR3 reads CSATGLKNTGELFF. Written as DNA, the CDR3 is TGCAGTGCTACGGGACTCAAAAACACCGGGGAGCTGTTTTTT.

A few counts support this clonotype. This sequence joins TRBV3-1 and TRBJ2-4, with TRBD2 matching 8 bases. The CDR3 is 14 residues long. V lost 7 bases to trimming and J lost 7 bases; unmatched junction nucleotides: 9. Germline CDR1 reads LGHDT; CDR2 reads YNNKEL (reference sequence). The CDR3: CASKPSGGSNIQYF. The CDR3 DNA sequence: TGTGCCAGCAAACCGTCGGGGGGGTCTAACATTCAGTACTTC.

This clonotype was recorded many times. The chain uses TRBV6-1 and TRBJ1-1, with D perhaps matching TRBD1 (5 bases). Per germline, CDR1 MNHNS and CDR2 SASEGT. Trimming shortened V by 3 bases and J by 4 bases, and 12 bases separated the two germline ends. This CDR3 spans 14 amino acids. In DNA, the CDR3 is TGTGCCAGCAGTGAGGGGGAATGGAGCACTGAAGCTTTCTTT. This sequence encodes CASSEGEWSTEAFF.

The rearrangement links TRBV7-3 to TRBJ2-1, with 9 positions matching TRBD2. The germline V gene encodes CDR1 SGHTA and CDR2 FQGTGA. Trimming took 5 bases from V and 4 from J; bases not matched to a gene: 9. The CDR3 length is 16 residues. The CDR3 sequence: CASSPLGGGGYNEQFF. CDR3 bases: TGTGCCAGCAGCCCCTTGGGCGGGGGGGGGTACAATGAGCAGTTCTTC. Full variable domain (outside the CDR3, taken from reference TRBV7-3 and TRBJ2-1): GAGVSQTPSNKVTEKGKYVELRCDPISGHTALYWYRQSLGQGPEFLIYFQGTGAADDSGLPNDRFFAVRPEGSVSTLKIQRTERGDSAVYLCASSPLGGGGYNEQFFGPGTRLTVL.

The CDR3 loop reads CASSDLLPGLAVSSSYNEQFF. The CDR3 DNA reads TGTGCCAGCAGTGACCTCCTTCCGGGACTAGCGGTCTCGAGCTCCTACAATGAGCAGTTCTTC. The chain couples TRBV6-4 to TRBJ2-1; TRBD2 matches 11 bases. Losses at the gene ends were 2 bases for V and 0 bases for J; bases not matched to a gene: 15. CDR1 is MRHNA and CDR2 is SNTAGT in the germline V gene. The CDR3 sequence is 21 residues long.

The chain joins TRBV20-1 to TRBJ2-1, with 9 bases aligning to TRBD2. The CDR3 totals 14 residues. Germline V gene lookup returns CDR1 DFQATT and CDR2 SNEGSKA (reference sequence). V shed 3 bases and J 4 bases; nucleotides not matched to a gene: 4. CDR3: CSASGTSRYNEQFF. In nucleotides, the CDR3 is TGCAGTGCTAGCGGGACTAGCCGTTACAATGAGCAGTTCTTC.

As for this clonotype: Lacking the conserved final phenylalanine or tryptophan, this CDR3 likely reflects a read error. The DNA is left out, because the CDR3 cannot be placed on it with certainty; the CDR3 is given as TCRdb lists it. The chain joins TRBV28 to TRBJ1-1. The germline gives CDR1 MDHEN, CDR2 SYDVKM. The CDR3 has 11 amino acids, counting both end residues. CDR3 sequence: CASSMQGMLKY.

The CDR3 sequence is CASGQGQPQHF. The CDR3 coding sequence is TGTGCCAGCGGACAGGGTCAGCCCCAGCATTTT. The rearrangement links TRBV6-1 to TRBJ1-5; 8 bases are shared with TRBD1. CDR1 MNHNS and CDR2 SASEGT come from the germline V gene. Trimming removed 8 bases from V and 6 bases from J; junction bases left unmatched: 0. The CDR3 runs 11 residues.

The chain combines TRBV5-1 with TRBJ2-1, with D possibly TRBD2 on 5 matching bases. The length of the CDR3 is 11 residues. CDR1 and CDR2 from the germline V gene are SGHRS and YFSETQ. Trimming took off 7 bases at V and 9 bases at J, with 11 bases between the two ends. The CDR3 bases are TGCGCCAGCGCTGTCGGGATTGAGCAGTTCTTC. Translation: CASAVGIEQFF.

The V gene is TRBV20-1, the J gene TRBJ1-1; D gene unclear. Trimming removed 3 bases from V and 1 base from J, with 21 bases in between. Germline V gives CDR1 DFQATT, CDR2 SNEGSKA (reference sequence). The CDR3 length is 17 residues. In DNA, the CDR3 is TGCAGTGCTAGTCCGCTAAAACTGGTTTATAAGAACACTGAAGCTTTCTTT. Residues: CSASPLKLVYKNTEAFF.

This clonotype was recorded many times. DNA of the CDR3: TGTGCCAGCAGCCCCGGGACTAGCGGGGGAATTGAGCAGTTCTTC. The encoded protein is CASSPGTSGGIEQFF. The chain links TRBV12-3 or TRBV12-4 to TRBJ2-1, with 14 bases fitting TRBD2. After removal of 6 bases from V and 9 bases from J, the junction contained 7 bases not matched to a gene. The CDR3 totals 15 residues.

The chain recombines TRBV7-3 with TRBJ1-1; D is possibly TRBD1 (6 bases). Germline-derived CDR1 and CDR2 are SGHTA and FQGTGA. The CDR3 has 12 amino acids. Trimming took 8 bases from V and 1 from J, leaving 8 bases between them. This chain's CDR3 is CASLGGNTEAFF. For the CDR3, the DNA is TGTGCCAGCCTAGGGGGGAACACTGAAGCTTTCTTT. The variable domain in full, with the rest retrieved from reference TRBV7-3 and TRBJ1-1, is GAGVSQTPSNKVTEKGKYVELRCDPISGHTALYWYRQSLGQGPEFLIYFQGTGAADDSGLPNDRFFAVRPEGSVSTLKIQRTERGDSAVYLCASLGGNTEAFFGQGTRLTVV.

The sample holds a few counts of this clonotype. V usage is TRBV20-1 and J usage is TRBJ2-1, with 14 bases fitting TRBD2. This CDR3 region has 17 residues. Trimming cost V 0 bases and J 7 bases; bases outside gene matches: 8. Germline CDR1 reads DFQATT; CDR2 reads SNEGSKA (reference sequence). In DNA, the CDR3 is TGCAGTGCTAGAGATTTGACTAGCGGGGGGGGAGATAATGAGCAGTTCTTC. Translating gives CSARDLTSGGGDNEQFF.

There are a few counts of this clonotype. The chain uses TRBV7-2 and TRBJ2-7; D gene unclear. Germline CDR1 SGHTA, CDR2 FQGNSA. The V and J ends lost 5 bases and 1 base respectively, with 12 bases between them. CDR3 length: 14 amino acids. This CDR3 is CASSPGAISYEQYF. DNA of the CDR3: TGTGCCAGCAGCCCCGGTGCCATTTCCTACGAGCAGTACTTC.

The chain combines TRBV19 with TRBJ2-1, with D tentatively TRBD1 (6 bases). The germline V gene has CDR1 LNHDA and CDR2 SQIVND (reference sequence). The CDR3 has 13 amino acids. The V end lost 10 bases, the J end lost 6 bases, and 16 bases lay between the germline ends. The CDR3 DNA follows: TGTGCCACCTCACAGGGATGGGTCAATGAGCAGTTCTTC. Encoded protein: CATSQGWVNEQFF.

This clonotype was detected a few times. The J gene is TRBJ2-3, the V gene TRBV7-8, with 10 bases matching TRBD2. V shed 4 bases and J 2 bases; nucleotides not matched to a gene: 6. The CDR3 extends over 16 amino acids. Germline CDR1 and CDR2: SGHVS and FQNEAQ. The CDR3 loop reads CASSYPTSGYTDTQYF. CDR3 nucleotide sequence: TGTGCCAGCAGCTACCCGACTAGCGGGTACACAGATACGCAGTATTTT.

The sample holds many counts of this clonotype. J is TRBJ1-1 and V is TRBV5-6; D remains ambiguous. The V end lost 3 bases, the J end lost 3 bases, and 18 bases lay between the germline ends. Per the germline V gene, CDR1 is SGHDT and CDR2 is YYEEEE. The CDR3 consists of 16 residues. CDR3 in amino acids: CASSSLGRTVHTEAFF. CDR3 in DNA: TGTGCCAGCAGCTCCCTCGGACGAACAGTGCACACTGAAGCTTTCTTT.

This clonotype has a handful of counts. The CDR3 DNA sequence: TGCAGTGCTAGGATTCTGGTCGACGAGCAGTTCTTC. Protein sequence: CSARILVDEQFF. This sequence joins TRBV20-1 and TRBJ2-1; the D is unclear. There are 12 residues in the CDR3. Germline V gene data show CDR1 as DFQATT and CDR2 as SNEGSKA (reference sequence). Trimming pared 3 bases from V and 10 bases from J, leaving 13 bases between.

The J gene is TRBJ2-5, the V gene TRBV6-1, with 7 bases identical to TRBD1. CDR1 is MNHNS, CDR2 SASEGT, per germline. Trimming took 2 bases from V and 2 from J; bases not matched to a gene: 8. The CDR3 consists of 16 residues. CDR3 amino acids: CASSELSGTVQETQYF. In DNA form, the CDR3 reads TGTGCCAGCAGTGAACTCTCCGGGACAGTTCAAGAGACCCAGTACTTC.

The J gene is TRBJ2-1, the V gene TRBV20-1, with 12 bases matching TRBD2. V was clipped by 2 bases and J by 4 bases; unmatched bases: 6. The CDR3 is made up of 16 amino acids. From germline, CDR1 is DFQATT and CDR2 SNEGSKA (reference sequence). CDR3 DNA sequence: TGCAGTGCTAGATCTAGCGGGAGGGCCACGTACAATGAGCAGTTCTTC. As protein: CSARSSGRATYNEQFF.

This clonotype was seen a handful of times. The DNA for the CDR3 is TGCAGTGCTAGAGATCTAGGGGGGAATAGCAATCAGCCCCAGCATTTT. This gives the protein CSARDLGGNSNQPQHF. This sequence joins TRBV20-1 and TRBJ1-5; D is perhaps TRBD1 (6 bases). V was trimmed by 0 bases and J by 0 bases, leaving 12 bases between them. The V gene's germline CDR1 is DFQATT and CDR2 SNEGSKA (reference sequence). This CDR3 has 16 amino acids.